These 28 T cell receptor beta chains came from one sample sequenced in a study of CD8+ T cells in alopecia areata. Treatment specified: oral pan-JAK inhibitor, 5-10 mg twice daily. Extraction of RNA preceded its reverse transcription into cDNA, which served as the sequencing template. Some clones are missing from TCRdb's copy, which holds only in-frame ones; the method was immunoSEQ multiplex PCR. The data show approximately 110,000 clones, under 60% seen once. Sequenced here: CD8+ T cells sorted from blood, sampled at week 24, from a patient treated with tofacitinib. These receptors were collected from a human donor with alopecia areata.

V is TRBV30 and J is TRBJ2-3; D may match TRBD1 or TRBD2 (5 bases each). Germline V gives CDR1 GTSNPN, CDR2 SVGIG (reference sequence). The CDR3 length is 14 residues. Trimming stripped 4 bases from V and 4 bases from J, with 15 bases between. CDR3 amino acids: CAWTRDVVADTQYF. The CDR3 region has the DNA TGTGCCTGGACCCGGGACGTGGTTGCAGATACGCAGTATTTT.

The rearrangement links TRBV7-6 to TRBJ2-7; D remains ambiguous. Germline-derived CDR1 and CDR2 are SGHVS and FNYEAQ. This CDR3 spans 14 amino acids. V was pared by 4 bases and J by 0 bases, with 10 bases between. The chain's CDR3 is CASSSRLNSYEQYF. As DNA, the CDR3 is TGTGCCAGCAGCTCCCGGCTGAACTCCTACGAGCAGTACTTC.

Only one count was recorded for this clone. V is TRBV25-1 and J is TRBJ2-7; D is unclear. CDR1 and CDR2 from the germline V gene are MGHDK and SYGVNS. This CDR3 contains 10 residues. V was cut by 6 bases and J by 2 bases, with 2 bases left in between. The CDR3 DNA reads as TGTGCCAGCAGCGCCTACGAGCAGTACTTC. Protein sequence: CASSAYEQYF.

This chain links TRBV7-9 with TRBJ2-5, with D possibly being TRBD1 or TRBD2 (6 bases each). Trimming took 6 bases from V and 5 from J, leaving 10 bases between them. This CDR3 region has 12 residues. Germline CDR1 reads SEHNR; CDR2 reads FQNEAQ (reference sequence). CDR3 region: CASRGGQETQYF. The CDR3, as DNA: TGTGCCAGCAGAGGGGGGCAGGAGACCCAGTACTTC.

V is TRBV7-9 and J is TRBJ2-5; 11 bases match TRBD1. V shed 5 bases and J 2 bases; nucleotides not matched to a gene: 7. In germline, CDR1 is SEHNR, CDR2 FQNEAQ (reference sequence). The CDR3 is 16 amino acids. The CDR3 sequence is CASSRWTGGRQETQYF. The CDR3 DNA follows: TGTGCCAGCAGCCGCTGGACAGGGGGCCGGCAAGAGACCCAGTACTTC.

Comments on this clone: This specimen includes other DNA sequences encoding the same CDR3. The rearrangement uses TRBV13 and TRBJ2-1; a weak D match, TRBD1 (6 bases). The germline V gene encodes CDR1 PRHDT and CDR2 FYEKMQ (reference sequence). CDR3 length: 13 amino acids. Trimming pared 0 bases from V and 7 bases from J, leaving 7 bases between. The CDR3 is CASSLGQGNEQFF. The CDR3 DNA sequence: TGTGCCAGCAGCTTAGGGCAGGGGAATGAGCAGTTCTTC. The entire variable domain, with the rest obtained from reference TRBV13 and TRBJ2-1, is as follows: AAGVIQSPRHLIKEKRETATLKCYPIPRHDTVYWYQQGPGQDPQFLISFYEKMQSDKGSIPDRFSAQQFSDYHSELNMSSLELGDSALYFCASSLGQGNEQFFGPGTRLTVL.

This clone appeared a few times. The chain carries TRBV29-1 and TRBJ1-1; D might be TRBD1 (6 bases). Trimming shortened V by 6 bases and J by 5 bases, and 13 bases separated the two germline ends. The germline CDR1 and CDR2 sequences are SQVTM and ANQGSEA. The CDR3 spans 12 residues. CDR3 sequence (DNA): TGCAGCGTCTTACCAAGGGGGACTGAAGCTTTCTTT. Its translation is CSVLPRGTEAFF. Variable domain in full (rest from reference TRBV29-1 and TRBJ1-1): SAVISQKPSRDICQRGTSLTIQCQVDSQVTMMFWYRQQPGQSLTLIATANQGSEATYESGFVIDKFPISRPNLTFSTLTVSNMSPEDSSIYLCSVLPRGTEAFFGQGTRLTVV.

This sequence joins TRBV30 and TRBJ2-7; 10 nucleotides align to TRBD1. The CDR3 is 15 amino acids. Germline trimming cut 0 bases from V and 2 bases from J; bases unmatched to any gene: 4. Germline V CDR1 and CDR2: GTSNPN, SVGIG (reference sequence). The CDR3 loop is CAWSVGQGVAYEQYF. The CDR3 bases are TGTGCCTGGAGTGTAGGACAGGGGGTTGCCTACGAGCAGTACTTC.

The chain carries TRBV11-2 and TRBJ2-2; tentatively, D is TRBD1 (5 bases). Germline-derived CDR1 and CDR2 are SGHAT and FQNNGV. The V gene lost 1 base and the J gene lost 1 base, with 7 bases spanning the gap. This CDR3 is built from 15 residues. This chain's CDR3 is CASSLGQLNTGELFF. The CDR3 region has the DNA TGTGCCAGCAGCTTAGGACAGTTGAACACCGGGGAGCTGTTTTTT.

This chain connects TRBV13 to TRBJ1-1; D not resolved. The CDR3 is made up of 15 amino acids. The V and J ends lost 0 bases and 1 base respectively, with 9 bases between them. Per the germline V gene, CDR1 is PRHDT and CDR2 is FYEKMQ (reference sequence). Here the CDR3 reads CASSLGAGGNTEAFF. In DNA form, the CDR3 reads TGTGCCAGCAGCTTAGGCGCAGGAGGGAACACTGAAGCTTTCTTT.

This rearrangement joins TRBV19 to TRBJ1-3; 8 bases align to TRBD1. Germline-derived CDR1 and CDR2 are LNHDA and SQIVND (reference sequence). Trimming at V came to 8 bases and at J to 0 bases, leaving 12 bases not matched to a gene. This CDR3 has 17 amino acids. The CDR3 DNA reads as TGTGCCAGTCATGATCTCAGGGGGCTGAGCTCTGGAAACACCATATATTTT. Its translation: CASHDLRGLSSGNTIYF.

This clone was recorded once. The genes are TRBV7-2 and TRBJ2-7, with 13 bases that match TRBD2. CDR1 SGHTA and CDR2 FQGNSA come from the germline V gene. J was trimmed by 3 bases and V by 5 bases; bases with no gene match: 10. The CDR3 extends over 17 amino acids. The CDR3 loop reads CASSRGLAGWGSYEQYF. The CDR3 DNA reads TGTGCCAGCAGCCGGGGACTAGCGGGGTGGGGCAGCTACGAGCAGTACTTC.

V and J are TRBV9 and TRBJ2-1, with no clear D. CDR3 length: 10 residues. The V gene lost 3 bases and the J gene lost 7 bases, with 2 bases spanning the gap. Looked up from germline, CDR1 is SGDLS and CDR2 is YYNGEE. The CDR3 region is CASSGNEQFF. The CDR3 region has the DNA TGTGCCAGCAGCGGGAATGAGCAGTTCTTC.

The V gene is TRBV5-6, the J gene TRBJ1-1; D not certain. The CDR3 extends over 13 amino acids. From germline, CDR1 is SGHDT and CDR2 YYEEEE. Trimming stripped 2 bases from V and 3 bases from J, with 8 bases between. The CDR3 region is CASSFGFYTEAFF. The CDR3 DNA follows: TGTGCCAGCAGCTTTGGGTTCTACACTGAAGCTTTCTTT.

Only one count was recorded for this clone. The chain combines TRBV7-9 with TRBJ1-1; tentative D call: TRBD1 (6 bases). Trimming took 5 bases from V and 11 from J, leaving 15 bases between them. The CDR3 sequence is 12 residues long. Germline V lookup: CDR1 SEHNR, CDR2 FQNEAQ (reference sequence). This chain's CDR3 is CASSAENRDAFF. As DNA, the CDR3 is TGTGCCAGCAGCGCGGAAAACAGGGATGCTTTCTTT. The full variable domain, completed using reference TRBV7-9 and TRBJ1-1, is DTGVSQNPRHKITKRGQNVTFRCDPISEHNRLYWYRQTLGQGPEFLTYFQNEAQLEKSRLLSDRFSAERPKGSFSTLEIQRTEQGDSAMYLCASSAENRDAFFGQGTRLTVV.

This rearrangement joins TRBV4-2 to TRBJ1-2; possible D gene TRBD1, 6 bases. With 6 bases removed from V and 3 bases from J, the gap between germline ends came to 14 bases. The CDR3 contains 14 residues. Germline values: CDR1 LGHNA, CDR2 YNFKEQ. CDR3 nucleotide sequence: TGTGCCAGCAGGTACAGGGACCTAGACTATGGCTACACCTTC. Its protein product is CASRYRDLDYGYTF.

The CDR3 DNA sequence: TGTGCCAGCAGCTTTAGCGCGTCCTACGAGCAGTACTTC. Its translation is CASSFSASYEQYF. This chain joins TRBV7-2 and TRBJ2-7; a possible D gene is TRBD2 (5 bases). The CDR3 is made up of 13 amino acids. CDR1 and CDR2 (germline): SGHTA, FQGNSA. V was clipped by 3 bases and J by 1 base, with 7 bases between them.

This chain uses TRBV5-4 with TRBJ1-6; D is perhaps TRBD1 (6 bases). The V gene lost 0 bases and the J gene lost 7 bases, with 11 bases spanning the gap. The CDR3 has 15 residues. The germline V gene encodes CDR1 SGHNT and CDR2 YYREEE (reference sequence). The CDR3 sequence is CASSLEPGANSPLHF. CDR3 nucleotide sequence: TGTGCCAGCAGCTTGGAACCGGGGGCAAATTCACCCCTCCACTTT.

The V gene is TRBV25-1, the J gene TRBJ1-2; D possibly corresponds to TRBD1 (5 bases). The CDR3 is 13 residues long. Germline V gives CDR1 MGHDK, CDR2 SYGVNS. The germline V and J ends were trimmed by 5 bases and 7 bases, with 14 bases remaining between them. Here the CDR3 reads CASSLGLASGYTF. CDR3 nucleotides: TGTGCCAGCAGTTTGGGACTCGCCTCTGGCTACACCTTC.

This clone was observed a single time. The rearrangement links TRBV30 to TRBJ1-2; perhaps TRBD1 as D (6 bases). The CDR3 has 11 residues. The germline V gene has CDR1 GTSNPN and CDR2 SVGIG (reference sequence). The V and J ends lost 1 base and 6 bases respectively, with 6 bases between them. The CDR3 here is CAWSEGDGYTF. The CDR3 nucleotides read TGTGCCTGGAGTGAGGGGGATGGCTACACCTTC.

This chain connects TRBV7-2 to TRBJ1-1, with no clear D. Trimming took 3 bases from V and 0 from J, leaving 11 bases between them. The CDR3 extends over 15 amino acids. From germline, CDR1 is SGHTA and CDR2 FQGNSA. The DNA for the CDR3 is TGTGCCAGCAGCTTCCGCTCGACCCTGAACACTGAAGCTTTCTTT. Its protein product is CASSFRSTLNTEAFF. Supplemented by reference TRBV7-2 and TRBJ1-1, the full variable domain reads GAGVSQSPSNKVTEKGKDVELRCDPISGHTALYWYRQSLGQGLEFLIYFQGNSAPDKSGLPSDRFSAERTGGSVSTLTIQRTQQEDSAVYLCASSFRSTLNTEAFFGQGTRLTVV.

This chain uses TRBV5-6 with TRBJ1-1; D might be TRBD1 (6 bases). CDR3 length: 16 residues. The ends were cut back, 0 bases at V and 6 bases at J, with 18 bases in the middle. CDR1 is SGHDT and CDR2 is YYEEEE in the germline V gene. The CDR3 protein is CASSLVSGHLAAEAFF. The CDR3 bases are TGTGCCAGCAGCTTGGTATCGGGACACCTTGCGGCTGAAGCTTTCTTT. Full variable domain (outside the CDR3, taken from reference TRBV5-6 and TRBJ1-1): DAGVTQSPTHLIKTRGQQVTLRCSPKSGHDTVSWYQQALGQGPQFIFQYYEEEERQRGNFPDRFSGHQFPNYSSELNVNALLLGDSALYLCASSLVSGHLAAEAFFGQGTRLTVV.

This chain uses TRBV11-2 with TRBJ2-5; TRBD2 matches at 12 bases. Trimming at V came to 2 bases and at J to 5 bases, leaving 9 bases not matched to a gene. The CDR3 totals 17 residues. Per the germline V gene, CDR1 is SGHAT and CDR2 is FQNNGV. The CDR3 loop is CASSLFPLAGGPETQYF. CDR3 DNA sequence: TGTGCCAGCAGCTTATTCCCGCTAGCGGGGGGGCCGGAGACCCAGTACTTC.

For the CDR3, the DNA is TGCGCCAGCAGCCATACAGACGAGCAGTACTTC. As protein: CASSHTDEQYF. The chain employs TRBV5-1 and TRBJ2-7; D remains ambiguous. CDR3 length: 11 amino acids. Deletions cut 4 bases from V and 5 bases from J, with 7 bases between. Germline CDR1 and CDR2: SGHRS and YFSETQ. Looking up the rest from reference TRBV5-1 and TRBJ2-7 gives the full variable domain: KAGVTQTPRYLIKTRGQQVTLSCSPISGHRSVSWYQQTPGQGLQFLFEYFSETQRNKGNFPGRFSGRQFSNSRSEMNVSTLELGDSALYLCASSHTDEQYFGPGTRLTVT.

The chain links TRBV27 to TRBJ2-1; TRBD1 matches at 7 bases. This CDR3 region has 13 residues. V gave up 3 bases and J gave up 6 bases; unmatched junction bases: 2. Germline loops: CDR1 MNHEY, CDR2 SMNVEV (reference sequence). The CDR3 DNA follows: TGTGCCAGCAGTTTGACAGGGTCCAATGAGCAGTTCTTC. Its protein product is CASSLTGSNEQFF.

The chain recombines TRBV29-1 with TRBJ1-2, with D tentatively TRBD1 (6 bases). Germline CDR1 reads SQVTM; CDR2 reads ANQGSEA. The CDR3 is 16 residues long. V was clipped by 3 bases and J by 2 bases, with 19 bases between them. The CDR3 coding sequence is TGCAGCGTTGACCTACGCAACAGGGATGGAAACTATGGCTACACCTTC. Translated: CSVDLRNRDGNYGYTF.

The gene calls are TRBV27 and TRBJ2-3; 9 positions agree with TRBD1. Per germline, CDR1 MNHEY and CDR2 SMNVEV (reference sequence). CDR3 length equals 16 residues. V trimming: 2 bases; J trimming: 0 bases; junction bases outside the gene matches: 3. For the CDR3, the DNA is TGTGCCAGCAGTTTAGAACAGGGGGCAAGCACAGATACGCAGTATTTT. Translating it yields CASSLEQGASTDTQYF.

The chain uses TRBV7-9 and TRBJ1-2; D call uncertain. Germline V gene lookup returns CDR1 SEHNR and CDR2 FQNEAQ (reference sequence). The CDR3 sequence is 15 residues long. The V end was cut by 1 base, the J end by 5 bases, with 14 bases between. The CDR3 bases are TGTGCCAGCAGCTTAGGGGAGATCTTAAAGTATGGCTACACCTTC. Its translation is CASSLGEILKYGYTF.